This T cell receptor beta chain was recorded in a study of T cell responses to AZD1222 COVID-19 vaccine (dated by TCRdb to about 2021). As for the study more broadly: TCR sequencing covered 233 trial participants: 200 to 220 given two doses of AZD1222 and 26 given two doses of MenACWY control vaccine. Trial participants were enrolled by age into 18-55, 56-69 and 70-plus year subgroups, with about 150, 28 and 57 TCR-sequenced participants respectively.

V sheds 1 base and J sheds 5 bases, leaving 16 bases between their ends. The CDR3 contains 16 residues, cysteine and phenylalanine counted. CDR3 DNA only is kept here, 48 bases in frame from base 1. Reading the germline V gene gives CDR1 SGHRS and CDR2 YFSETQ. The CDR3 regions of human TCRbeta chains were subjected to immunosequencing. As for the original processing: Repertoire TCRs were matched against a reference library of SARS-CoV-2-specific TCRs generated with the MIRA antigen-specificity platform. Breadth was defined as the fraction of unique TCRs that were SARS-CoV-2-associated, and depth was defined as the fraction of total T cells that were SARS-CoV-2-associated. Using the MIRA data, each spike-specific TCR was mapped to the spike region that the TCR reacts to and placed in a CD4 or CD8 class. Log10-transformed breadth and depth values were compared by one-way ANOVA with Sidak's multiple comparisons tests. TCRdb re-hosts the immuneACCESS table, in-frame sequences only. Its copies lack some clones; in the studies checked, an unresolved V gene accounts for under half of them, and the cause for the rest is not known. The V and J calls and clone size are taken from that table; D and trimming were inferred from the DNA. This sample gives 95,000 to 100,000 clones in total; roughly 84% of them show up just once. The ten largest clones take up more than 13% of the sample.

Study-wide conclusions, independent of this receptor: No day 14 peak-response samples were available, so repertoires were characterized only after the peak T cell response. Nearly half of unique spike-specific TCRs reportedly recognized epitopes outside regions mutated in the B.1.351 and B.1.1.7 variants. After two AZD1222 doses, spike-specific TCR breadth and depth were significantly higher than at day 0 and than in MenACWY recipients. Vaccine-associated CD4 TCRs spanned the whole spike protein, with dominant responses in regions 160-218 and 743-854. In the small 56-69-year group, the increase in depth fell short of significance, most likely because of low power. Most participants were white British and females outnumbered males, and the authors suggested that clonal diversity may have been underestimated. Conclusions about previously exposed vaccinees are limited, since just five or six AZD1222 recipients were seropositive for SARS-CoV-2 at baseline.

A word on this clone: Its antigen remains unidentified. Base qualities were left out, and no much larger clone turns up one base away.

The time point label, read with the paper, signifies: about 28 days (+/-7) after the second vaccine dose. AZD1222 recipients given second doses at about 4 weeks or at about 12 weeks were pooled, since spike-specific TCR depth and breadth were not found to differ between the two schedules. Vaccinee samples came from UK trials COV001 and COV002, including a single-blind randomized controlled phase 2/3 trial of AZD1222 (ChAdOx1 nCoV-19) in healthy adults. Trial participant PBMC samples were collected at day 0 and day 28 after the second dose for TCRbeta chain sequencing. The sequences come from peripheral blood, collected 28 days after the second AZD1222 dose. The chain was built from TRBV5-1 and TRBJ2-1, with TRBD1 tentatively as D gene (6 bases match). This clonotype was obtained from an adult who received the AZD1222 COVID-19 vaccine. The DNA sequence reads TGCGCCAGCAGCTTGTGGTCTGATTGGGGGCACAATGAGCAGTTCTTC. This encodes CASSLWSDWGHNEQFF.